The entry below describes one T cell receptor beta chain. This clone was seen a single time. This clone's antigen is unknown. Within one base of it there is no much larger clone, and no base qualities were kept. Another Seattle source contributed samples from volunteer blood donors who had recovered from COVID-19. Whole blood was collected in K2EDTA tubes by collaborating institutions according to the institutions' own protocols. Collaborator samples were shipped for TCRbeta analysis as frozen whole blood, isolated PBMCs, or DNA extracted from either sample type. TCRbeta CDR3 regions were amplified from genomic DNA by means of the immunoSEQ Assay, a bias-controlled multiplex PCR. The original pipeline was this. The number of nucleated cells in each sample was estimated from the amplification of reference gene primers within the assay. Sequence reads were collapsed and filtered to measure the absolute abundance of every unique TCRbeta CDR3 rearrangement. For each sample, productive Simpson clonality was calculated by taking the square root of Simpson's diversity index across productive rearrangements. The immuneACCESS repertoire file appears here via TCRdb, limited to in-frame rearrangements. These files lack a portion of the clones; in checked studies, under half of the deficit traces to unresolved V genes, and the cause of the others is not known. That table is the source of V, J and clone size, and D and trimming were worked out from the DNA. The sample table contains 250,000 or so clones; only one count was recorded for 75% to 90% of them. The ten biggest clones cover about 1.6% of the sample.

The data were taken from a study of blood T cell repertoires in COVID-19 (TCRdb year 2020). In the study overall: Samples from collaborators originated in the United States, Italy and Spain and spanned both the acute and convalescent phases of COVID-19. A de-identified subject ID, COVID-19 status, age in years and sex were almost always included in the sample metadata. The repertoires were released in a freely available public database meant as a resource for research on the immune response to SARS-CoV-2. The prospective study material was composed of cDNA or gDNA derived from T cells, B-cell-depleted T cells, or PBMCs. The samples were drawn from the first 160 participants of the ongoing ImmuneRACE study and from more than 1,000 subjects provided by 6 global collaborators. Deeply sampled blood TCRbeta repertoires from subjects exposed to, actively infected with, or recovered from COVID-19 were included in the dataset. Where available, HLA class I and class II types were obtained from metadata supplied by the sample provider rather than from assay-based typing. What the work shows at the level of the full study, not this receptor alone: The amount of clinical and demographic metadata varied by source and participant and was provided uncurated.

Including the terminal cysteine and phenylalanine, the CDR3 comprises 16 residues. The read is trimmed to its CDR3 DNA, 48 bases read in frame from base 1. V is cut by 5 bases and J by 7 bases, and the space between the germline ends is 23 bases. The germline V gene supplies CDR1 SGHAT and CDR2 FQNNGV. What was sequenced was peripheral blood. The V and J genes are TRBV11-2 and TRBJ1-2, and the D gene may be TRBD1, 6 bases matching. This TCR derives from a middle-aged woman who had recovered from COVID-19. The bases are TGTGCCAGCAGCCCTTGGGACACCGAGAGATCGGGTGGCTACACCTTC. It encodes CASSPWDTERSGGYTF.